The 18 T cell receptor beta chains listed next were all sequenced from one sample in a study of graft-versus-host responses after intestinal transplantation. Clones were sequenced by immunoSEQ multiplex PCR, and TCRdb holds only the in-frame ones, with some missing. The sample has 21,000 or so clones, about 57% seen once. Specimen: alloreactive CD4+ T cells from a mixed lymphocyte reaction culture, collected before intestinal transplant. Subset specified: CFSE-low proliferating T cells sorted from approximately 6-day pre-transplant mixed lymphocyte reaction (GvH or HvG direction). These receptors were collected from a human patient who received an intestinal transplant.

This clone turned up a few times. The chain couples TRBV14 to TRBJ2-2, with 7 bases matching TRBD2. The CDR3 consists of 18 residues. Germline assignment: CDR1 SGHDN and CDR2 FVKESK. J was trimmed by 1 base and V by 1 base; bases with no gene match: 9. The CDR3: CASSQASSGGMNTGELFF. As DNA, the CDR3 is TGTGCCAGCAGCCAAGCTTCCTCCGGGGGGATGAACACCGGGGAGCTGTTTTTT.

This clone was observed a single time. V gene TRBV7-9 combines with J gene TRBJ2-1; TRBD1 is a possible D gene (6 bases). This CDR3 has 15 residues. V lost 4 bases to trimming and J lost 9 bases, with 19 bases between them. Germline CDR1 reads SEHNR; CDR2 reads FQNEAQ (reference sequence). CDR3 DNA sequence: TGTGCCAGCAGCTCTACAGGGCCGCTAGTTAGTGAGCAGTTCTTC. It translates to CASSSTGPLVSEQFF.

The gene calls are TRBV28 and TRBJ2-7, with D possibly matching TRBD1 (6 bases). Per the germline V gene, CDR1 is MDHEN and CDR2 is SYDVKM. V dropped 3 bases and J dropped 4 bases, with 13 bases sitting between them. The CDR3 runs 14 residues. CDR3 in DNA: TGTGCCAGCAGTTTGTTAGGGGGATGGTACGAGCAGTACTTC. Its protein is CASSLLGGWYEQYF.

The chain is built from TRBV7-2 and TRBJ2-2; the match to TRBD2 covers 7 bases. Per the germline V gene, CDR1 is SGHTA and CDR2 is FQGNSA. The CDR3 is made up of 15 amino acids. The V segment lost 3 bases and the J segment 5 bases; nucleotides outside the gene matches: 6. CDR3 sequence (DNA): TGTGCCAGCAGCTTCCAGGGACTAAATACCGGGGAGCTGTTTTTT. Translation: CASSFQGLNTGELFF.

This clone has only a few counts. This chain connects TRBV29-1 to TRBJ1-2; 9 nucleotides match TRBD1. The junction had 12 bases not matched to a gene; V was cut back by 6 bases and J by 4 bases. The germline V gene encodes CDR1 SQVTM and CDR2 ANQGSEA. The CDR3 consists of 15 residues. In DNA form, the CDR3 reads TGCAGCGTGGTGAACCCCGGGACAGGGCCCTATGGCTACACCTTC. Translating gives CSVVNPGTGPYGYTF.

The V and J genes are TRBV6-4 and TRBJ2-5; 9 bases match TRBD1. The J call may be in error: the DNA end matches TRBJ2-7 better. Per germline, CDR1 MRHNA and CDR2 SNTAGT. The CDR3 has 17 residues. CDR3 amino acids: CASSDSGPGQGFNEQYF. DNA for the CDR3: TGTGCCAGCAGTGATTCCGGACCGGGACAGGGATTCAACGAGCAGTACTTC.

The rearrangement links TRBV2 to TRBJ2-7; D not certain. Per germline, CDR1 SNHLY and CDR2 FYNNEI. CDR3 length: 14 residues. The V end lost 4 bases, the J end lost 4 bases, and 14 bases lay between the germline ends. CDR3 sequence reads: CASSASLIRYEQYF. The CDR3 bases are TGTGCCAGCAGTGCATCTTTGATCAGATACGAGCAGTACTTC.

This clone was observed a few times. This rearrangement joins TRBV30 to TRBJ1-5; D is unresolved. There are 13 residues in the CDR3. Germline assignment: CDR1 GTSNPN and CDR2 SVGIG (reference sequence). V dropped 0 bases and J dropped 3 bases, with 6 bases sitting between them. The CDR3 here is CAWSVAHNQPQHF. The CDR3, as DNA: TGTGCCTGGAGTGTAGCGCACAATCAGCCCCAGCATTTT.

The chain uses TRBV7-9 and TRBJ1-3, with D uncertain. Germline V lookup: CDR1 SEHNR, CDR2 FQNEAQ (reference sequence). CDR3 size: 15 residues. V lost 5 bases and J lost 0, with 11 bases in between. Here the CDR3 reads CASSPRLSSGNTIYF. The CDR3 DNA sequence: TGTGCCAGCAGCCCTAGGCTGAGCTCTGGAAACACCATATATTTT.

This chain links TRBV5-3 with TRBJ1-6; D possibly corresponds to TRBD1 (5 bases). TRBV5-3 carries the ORF label, with uncertain function. The CDR3 runs to 17 residues. The germline V and J ends were trimmed by 8 bases and 0 bases, with 18 bases remaining between them. CDR3 in DNA: TGTGCCAGTAGGACACGGTCGGTTAGCTCCTATAATTCACCCCTCCACTTT. Its protein product is CASRTRSVSSYNSPLHF.

Notes on this clone: Relative to the germline gene, one junction end is altered; a read error may explain this. The V call is TRBV5-1, the J call TRBJ2-1, with 14 bases matching TRBD2. Per germline, CDR1 SGHRS and CDR2 YFSETQ. The CDR3 contains 13 residues. The CDR3 spells CASSGGTSGRKVF. CDR3 nucleotide sequence: TGCGCCAGCAGCGGCGGGACTAGCGGGAGAAAGGTCTTC.

This clone was observed a few times. The V gene is TRBV19, the J gene TRBJ1-5; D ambiguous. CDR1 and CDR2 from the germline V gene are LNHDA and SQIVND (reference sequence). The CDR3 length is 16 residues. V was pared by 4 bases and J by 2 bases, with 15 bases between. The CDR3 loop reads CASSRNAGFGNQPQHF. The DNA of the CDR3 is TGTGCCAGTAGTAGAAACGCGGGGTTTGGCAATCAGCCCCAGCATTTT. The entire variable domain, with the rest obtained from reference TRBV19 and TRBJ1-5, is as follows: DGGITQSPKYLFRKEGQNVTLSCEQNLNHDAMYWYRQDPGQGLRLIYYSQIVNDFQKGDIAEGYSVSREKKESFPLTVTSAQKNPTAFYLCASSRNAGFGNQPQHFGDGTRLSIL.

The V gene is TRBV12-5, the J gene TRBJ1-6; D is perhaps TRBD1 (6 bases). The CDR3 has 16 amino acids. Trimming removed 1 base at V and 4 bases at J, with 11 bases between. Germline CDR1 and CDR2: LGHNT and FRNRAP. The CDR3 spells CASGLGDTRYNSPLHF. The CDR3 nucleotides are TGTGCTAGTGGTTTGGGGGACACGAGATATAATTCACCCCTCCACTTT.

V usage is TRBV6-5 and J usage is TRBJ2-1; 12 bases match TRBD1. J gave up 8 bases and V 6 bases, and 8 bases lay outside the gene matches. CDR1 is MNHEY and CDR2 is SVGAGI in the germline V gene. The CDR3 covers 15 residues. The CDR3 nucleotides are TGTGCCAGCAGAACCCGGGACAGGGGGCGAGATGAGCAGTTCTTC. Protein: CASRTRDRGRDEQFF.

This clone has only a few counts. The rearrangement joins TRBV18 to TRBJ1-1; D remains ambiguous. Looked up from germline, CDR1 is KGHSH and CDR2 is LQKENI. The ends were cut back, 3 bases at V and 3 bases at J, with 11 bases in the middle. This CDR3 comprises 14 residues. As DNA, the CDR3 is TGTGCCAGCTCACCGTCGGTGCCCTACACTGAAGCTTTCTTT. It yields the protein CASSPSVPYTEAFF. Full variable domain (rest looked up from reference TRBV18 and TRBJ1-1): NAGVMQNPRHLVRRRGQEARLRCSPMKGHSHVYWYRQLPEEGLKFMVYLQKENIIDESGMPKERFSAEFPKEGPSILRIQQVVRGDSAAYFCASSPSVPYTEAFFGQGTRLTVV.

The V and J genes are TRBV29-1 and TRBJ2-3, with D possibly being TRBD2 (6 bases). The V end was cut by 3 bases, the J end by 2 bases, with 12 bases between. The V gene's germline CDR1 is SQVTM and CDR2 ANQGSEA. The CDR3 has 14 amino acids. The CDR3 DNA sequence: TGCAGCGTTGATAAGCGGGCATTCACAGATACGCAGTATTTT. Encoded protein: CSVDKRAFTDTQYF.

The chain combines TRBV5-4 with TRBJ2-3; perhaps TRBD2 as D (6 bases). Trimming cost V 1 base and J 0 bases, with 12 bases left between them. Germline CDR1 reads SGHNT; CDR2 reads YYREEE (reference sequence). The CDR3 contains 16 residues. The CDR3: CASSLLTGTSTDTQYF. In DNA, the CDR3 is TGTGCCAGCAGCTTGCTGACCGGGACTAGCACAGATACGCAGTATTTT.

V usage is TRBV5-1 and J usage is TRBJ2-1, with D possibly TRBD1 on 6 matching bases. Trimming pared 0 bases from V and 13 bases from J, leaving 17 bases between. The germline CDR1 and CDR2 sequences are SGHRS and YFSETQ. The CDR3 spans 14 residues. DNA for the CDR3: TGCGCCAGCAGCTTGGGGGACACTCCCCATGTCCAGTTCTTC. It translates to CASSLGDTPHVQFF.